The T cell receptor beta chain described here comes from a study of T-cell reconstitution after alpha-beta-depleted transplantation in children listed by TCRdb under 2016. About the study as a whole: Using TCR repertoire profiling, the study quantitatively followed how T-cell immune reconstitution unfolded in children after TCRalphabeta/CD19-depleted allogeneic hematopoietic cell transplantation. Study-level results and caveats: The high TCRbeta diversity at day 60 in some patients was ascribed to recipient T cells and intrathymic progenitors that had survived conditioning. The apparently early alphabetaT-cell count recovery about two months after transplant was reportedly dependent on only several hundred rapidly expanded clones derived from non-depleted graft cells. Over the following months the frequencies of hyperexpanded clones went down, and after one year T-cell counts and TCRbeta diversity were mostly credited to newly produced T cells.

The intended sense of this specimen's treatment or condition label: allogeneic hematopoietic cell transplantation with graft depleted of TCRalphabeta T cells and CD19 B cells. The transplant recipients were children given TCRalphabeta/CD19-depleted allogeneic hematopoietic cell grafts. The library was prepared using PCR. Reads for this sample came from an Illumina HiSeq 2500. TCR library preparation used molecular barcoding, with unique molecular identifiers applied to normalize quantification of the TCRbeta repertoire. TCRdb reanalyzed the raw reads on its own, using fastp at Q25 for trimming and MiXCR for clone calling, and kept in-frame beta chains. Every CDR3 protein is listed once, alongside the most common genes and DNA of its rows. Present in this sample are about 130,000 distinct CDR3 sequences, roughly 9.7% of which were seen just once. In total, the top ten clones hold around 24% of the sample.

Turning to this clonotype: Its antigen is currently not known. No much larger clone exists at a distance of one base, and base qualities are not known.

CDR1 is given as SGHDT and CDR2 as YYEEEE, both from the germline V gene. The V end gives up 5 bases and the J end 7 bases, leaving 4 bases in the junction not matched to a gene. There are 14 amino acids in the CDR3, from cysteine to phenylalanine inclusive. The kept DNA is CDR3 alone, 42 bases in frame from the first base. The TCR originated in a girl under three years old who had a stem cell transplant for combined immunodeficiency, so the T cells may come from the graft donor. Sample: PBMCs, mostly from graft donor cells, taken 180 days after TCRalphabeta/CD19-depleted stem cell transplant. Rearrangement joined TRBV5-6 to TRBJ1-6; 9 bases in between match TRBD1. The DNA is as follows: TGTGCCAGCAGTTGGGACAGGGACAATTCACCCCTCCACTTT. It specifies CASSWDRDNSPLHF. This CDR3, with the reference TRBV5-6 and TRBJ1-6 proteins standing in past its ends, gives the full variable domain DAGVTQSPTHLIKTRGQQVTLRCSPKSGHDTVSWYQQALGQGPQFIFQYYEEEERQRGNFPDRFSGHQFPNYSSELNVNALLLGDSALYLCASSWDRDNSPLHFGNGTRLTVT.